This T cell receptor (beta chain) was captured in a study of low-dose radiotherapy and immunotherapy resistance in tumors. Study-level background: Cohort 2, a group dosed every two weeks at 1 Gy per fraction, received 13 Gy in total over 26 weeks. The regimen for patients comprised intravenous nivolumab 240 mg every two weeks plus intravenous ipilimumab 1 mg/kg every six weeks.

CDR3 length equals 17 residues. J was trimmed by 2 bases and V by 1 base; bases with no gene match: 7. Germline lookup yields CDR1 SGHAT and CDR2 FQNNGV. Alpha- and beta-chain coverage of first-strand cDNA came from TRAV- and TRBV-specific primers. The authors amplified TCRs for 20 to 25 PCR cycles with a constant-region primer and a V-primer adapter. TCRdb reprocessed the reads via MiXCR and lists one record per CDR3 protein. The sample yields about 60,000 distinct CDR3 sequences, around 27% seen once. This clonotype occurred many times. Time point in this sample: before trial treatment. The sequences come from PBMCs, collected before treatment. This chain joins TRBV11-2 and TRBJ2-3; TRBD2 agrees at 9 bases. This receptor was taken from a male donor with prostate cancer. The CDR3 DNA is TGTGCCAGCAGCTTAGGGGCACGCGGGAGGGCCACAGATACGCAGTATTTT. It encodes CASSLGARGRATDTQYF.